This T cell receptor beta chain stems from a study of blood T cell repertoires in COVID-19. CDR1 SGHAT and CDR2 FQNNGV come from the germline V gene. The CDR3 spans 16 residues. V was clipped by 1 base and J by 1 base, with 13 bases between them. Some clones are missing from TCRdb's copy, which holds only in-frame ones; the method was immunoSEQ multiplex PCR. The sample has hundreds of thousands of clones; roughly 88% are singletons. Sequencing input: peripheral blood. The clonotype was recovered from a woman of 80 years or more with COVID-19, enrolled during active disease. The chain recombines TRBV11-2 with TRBJ1-1; D is perhaps TRBD1 (6 bases). The CDR3 nucleotides read TGTGCCAGCAGCTTAGGGGCCCGAGGGGGGAACACTGAAGCTTTCTTT. This gives the protein CASSLGARGGNTEAFF.